A single sample gave rise to the 25 T cell receptor beta chains below, sequenced in a study of blood T cell repertoires in COVID-19. Generated by immunoSEQ multiplex PCR, the TCRdb table keeps only in-frame clones and is missing some. The sample carries fewer than 250,000 clones, around 87% recorded once. Specimen: peripheral blood. The source is a man aged 60 to 69 with acute or convalescent COVID-19.

V gene TRBV27 combines with J gene TRBJ1-4, with D perhaps TRBD1 (5 bases). This CDR3 spans 13 amino acids. Germline V gives CDR1 MNHEY, CDR2 SMNVEV (reference sequence). V was cut by 2 bases and J by 5 bases, with 6 bases left in between. CDR3 bases: TGTGCCAGCAGTTTACGGGGGAATGAAAAACTGTTTTTT. It is translated as CASSLRGNEKLFF. Full variable domain (outside the CDR3, taken from reference TRBV27 and TRBJ1-4): EAQVTQNPRYLITVTGKKLTVTCSQNMNHEYMSWYRQDPGLGLRQIYYSMNVEVTDKGDVPEGYKVSRKEKRNFPLILESPSPNQTSLYFCASSLRGNEKLFFGSGTQLSVL.

V and J are TRBV28 and TRBJ1-2; D uncertain. The ends were cut back, 7 bases at V and 8 bases at J, with 20 bases in the middle. Germline V gene sequence: CDR1 MDHEN, CDR2 SYDVKM. The CDR3 is 14 amino acids. The CDR3: CASTTGLEPGGYTF. In nucleotides, the CDR3 is TGTGCCAGCACCACGGGCTTAGAGCCGGGAGGCTACACCTTC.

The rearrangement links TRBV5-6 to TRBJ1-5, with 8 bases aligning to TRBD1. CDR3 length: 13 residues. The germline V gene encodes CDR1 SGHDT and CDR2 YYEEEE. V was clipped by 0 bases and J by 9 bases; unmatched bases: 2. The CDR3 protein is CASSLDRGSPQHF. DNA for the CDR3: TGTGCCAGCAGCTTGGACAGGGGGTCGCCCCAGCATTTT.

The chain recombines TRBV7-2 with TRBJ1-3; no definite D call. V dropped 3 bases and J dropped 1 base, with 13 bases sitting between them. The length of the CDR3 is 16 residues. Germline loops: CDR1 SGHTA, CDR2 FQGNSA. CDR3 DNA: TGTGCCAGCAGCTTGGGGAGGGTTAGTTCTGGAAACACCATATATTTT. Protein sequence: CASSLGRVSSGNTIYF.

The CDR3: CASSYDRGNQPQHF. In nucleotides, the CDR3 is TGTGCCAGCAGTTACGACAGGGGAAATCAGCCCCAGCATTTT. The V gene is TRBV2, the J gene TRBJ1-5, with 8 bases identical to TRBD1. Germline CDR1 reads SNHLY; CDR2 reads FYNNEI. With 5 bases clipped from V and 4 bases from J, the junction kept 4 bases outside the gene matches. The CDR3 length is 14 residues.

The V gene is TRBV6-5, the J gene TRBJ1-1, with D possibly TRBD1 on 6 matching bases. CDR3 length: 15 amino acids. Trimming left V 3 bases short and J 0 bases short, with 11 bases between. Germline V gene sequence: CDR1 MNHEY, CDR2 SVGAGI. The CDR3 region has the DNA TGTGCCAGCAGTTATAGCAGGACAGTGAACACTGAAGCTTTCTTT. It is translated as CASSYSRTVNTEAFF.

This clone was counted a few times. The V gene is TRBV7-2, the J gene TRBJ2-7; perhaps TRBD1 as D (5 bases). With 5 bases removed from V and 8 bases from J, the gap between germline ends came to 10 bases. The CDR3 has 11 residues. Germline V gives CDR1 SGHTA, CDR2 FQGNSA. The CDR3 loop is CASSQGLKQYF. DNA for the CDR3: TGTGCCAGCAGCCAGGGCCTCAAGCAGTACTTC.

The rearrangement uses TRBV11-2 and TRBJ2-2; 8 bases map to TRBD1. Per the germline V gene, CDR1 is SGHAT and CDR2 is FQNNGV. The CDR3 loop spans 15 amino acids. V was clipped by 5 bases and J by 7 bases; unmatched bases: 9. The CDR3 DNA follows: TGTGCCAGCAGCCCAACCAGGGGGCTGGGCGGGGAGCTGTTTTTT. Its translation: CASSPTRGLGGELFF.

DNA for the CDR3: TGTGCCAGCAGTTACAACGGGAACACTGAAGCTTTCTTT. Encoded protein: CASSYNGNTEAFF. The genes are TRBV6-2 or TRBV6-3 and TRBJ1-1; no definite D call. Trimming cost V 2 bases and J 1 base, with 5 bases left between them. CDR1 MNHEY and CDR2 SVGEGT come from the germline V gene. The CDR3 length is 13 residues.

The chain combines TRBV11-2 with TRBJ1-1; D possibly corresponds to TRBD1 (5 bases). The CDR3 is 12 amino acids. Germline values: CDR1 SGHAT, CDR2 FQNNGV. Between the trimmed V and J ends, which lost 7 bases and 10 bases, there was a span of 16 bases. CDR3 bases: TGTGCCAGCACCTGGGGGGAGGGCAGAGCTTTCTTT. This gives the protein CASTWGEGRAFF.

The chain couples TRBV5-1 to TRBJ1-4; TRBD1 is a possible D gene (5 bases). V lost 0 bases and J lost 0, with 9 bases in between. Germline values: CDR1 SGHRS, CDR2 YFSETQ. The CDR3 extends over 16 amino acids. CDR3 in DNA: TGCGCCAGCAGCTTGGTTGGGGGGTCAACTAATGAAAAACTGTTTTTT. Its protein product is CASSLVGGSTNEKLFF.

This chain connects TRBV6-5 to TRBJ2-5; a weak D match, TRBD1 (5 bases). Germline V gives CDR1 MNHEY, CDR2 SVGAGI. The germline V and J ends were trimmed by 2 bases and 2 bases, with 12 bases remaining between them. The length of the CDR3 is 15 residues. The CDR3 spells CASSYIGQGQETQYF. In DNA form, the CDR3 reads TGTGCCAGCAGTTACATTGGACAAGGACAAGAGACCCAGTACTTC.

This chain uses TRBV28 with TRBJ1-2; TRBD1 matches 9 bases. The CDR3 extends over 16 amino acids. The V gene's germline CDR1 is MDHEN and CDR2 SYDVKM. Trimming cost V 1 base and J 4 bases; bases outside gene matches: 7. CDR3 sequence (DNA): TGTGCCAGCAGTTTATCCCCCATGACAGGGGGCTATGGCTACACCTTC. Translation: CASSLSPMTGGYGYTF.

The chain has TRBV6-5 and TRBJ1-3, with 8 bases identical to TRBD1. Germline CDR1 is MNHEY and CDR2 is SVGAGI. The CDR3 runs 14 residues. J gave up 4 bases and V 9 bases, and 8 bases lay outside the gene matches. CDR3 DNA: TGTGCCAGTAGGACAGGGACGGGAGGAAACACCATATATTTT. Translated, it gives CASRTGTGGNTIYF.

The chain links TRBV10-1 to TRBJ2-5; 11 bases fit TRBD2. V gave up 5 bases and J gave up 5 bases; unmatched junction bases: 13. The germline gives CDR1 WNHNN, CDR2 SYGVQD (reference sequence). The CDR3 runs 17 residues. The CDR3 loop reads CASSPGTSGLERETQYF. CDR3 coding DNA: TGCGCCAGCAGTCCTGGGACTAGCGGCTTGGAACGGGAGACCCAGTACTTC.

The chain combines TRBV4-2 with TRBJ1-1; 8 bases map to TRBD1. V lost 4 bases to trimming and J lost 0 bases; unmatched junction nucleotides: 4. The germline V gene encodes CDR1 LGHNA and CDR2 YNFKEQ. This CDR3 contains 15 residues. Here the CDR3 reads CASSLGQGLNTEAFF. The CDR3 DNA sequence: TGTGCCAGCAGCCTAGGACAGGGACTGAACACTGAAGCTTTCTTT.

The genes are TRBV4-2 and TRBJ2-7; TRBD1 matches 9 bases. The CDR3 spans 18 residues. Per the germline V gene, CDR1 is LGHNA and CDR2 is YNFKEQ. With 0 bases clipped from V and 5 bases from J, the junction kept 14 bases outside the gene matches. The CDR3 reads CASSQDILDRDRDHEQYF. CDR3 coding DNA: TGTGCCAGCAGCCAAGACATCCTTGATCGGGACAGGGACCACGAGCAGTACTTC.

This sequence joins TRBV2 and TRBJ2-3; 9 positions agree with TRBD1. Germline V gene sequence: CDR1 SNHLY, CDR2 FYNNEI. V lost 1 base and J lost 7; bases outside the gene matches: 6. There are 15 residues in the CDR3. The CDR3 loop reads CASSEDRGRENTQYF. The CDR3 bases are TGTGCCAGCAGTGAAGACAGGGGGCGGGAAAATACGCAGTATTTT.

The V and J genes are TRBV5-1 and TRBJ2-7, with 11 bases matching TRBD2. This CDR3 contains 18 residues. Unmatched junction bases numbered 12, after V lost 4 bases and J lost 0 bases. Germline values: CDR1 SGHRS, CDR2 YFSETQ. CDR3 amino acids: CASSAALAGGRSSYEQYF. DNA of the CDR3: TGCGCCAGCAGCGCAGCCCTAGCGGGGGGCCGTTCCTCCTACGAGCAGTACTTC.

This clone was observed a few times. This chain uses TRBV11-2 with TRBJ2-2; 10 bases are shared with TRBD2. This CDR3 region has 14 residues. V shed 4 bases and J 4 bases; nucleotides not matched to a gene: 0. Germline CDR1 reads SGHAT; CDR2 reads FQNNGV. In nucleotides, the CDR3 is TGTGCCAGCAGCTGGACTAGCGGCACCGGGGAGCTGTTTTTT. Amino acids: CASSWTSGTGELFF.

The chain combines TRBV14 with TRBJ2-5, with 7 bases matching TRBD2. There are 15 residues in the CDR3. V was clipped by 6 bases and J by 6 bases; unmatched bases: 13. Germline loops: CDR1 SGHDN, CDR2 FVKESK. In nucleotides, the CDR3 is TGTGCCAGCAGTCACACGGGGGGAGTCGTGCAGACCCAGTACTTC. Translating gives CASSHTGGVVQTQYF. Full variable domain (missing parts from reference TRBV14 and TRBJ2-5): EAGVTQFPSHSVIEKGQTVTLRCDPISGHDNLYWYRRVMGKEIKFLLHFVKESKQDESGMPNNRFLAERTGGTYSTLKVQPAELEDSGVYFCASSHTGGVVQTQYFGPGTRLLVL.

This chain connects TRBV12-3 or TRBV12-4 to TRBJ2-1; 7 bases match TRBD1. This CDR3 has 11 residues. The junction had 4 bases not matched to a gene; V was cut back by 4 bases and J by 13 bases. The CDR3 DNA reads as TGTGCCAGCAGTTCTTCAGGGGGACAGTTCTTC. Translated, it gives CASSSSGGQFF.

This chain joins TRBV28 and TRBJ2-2; TRBD2 might be the D (5 bases). Per the germline V gene, CDR1 is MDHEN and CDR2 is SYDVKM. The CDR3 runs 18 residues. V was shortened by 2 bases and J by 4 bases, with 20 bases between the two germline ends. The CDR3 region is CASSLPPLGLSLTGELFF. The CDR3 bases are TGTGCCAGCAGTTTACCACCGTTAGGACTCTCCCTCACCGGGGAGCTGTTTTTT.

J is TRBJ2-2 and V is TRBV7-2; weak D call: TRBD1 (5 bases). The V gene's germline CDR1 is SGHTA and CDR2 FQGNSA. Trimming cost V 0 bases and J 6 bases, with 8 bases left between them. The CDR3 runs 14 residues. The CDR3 DNA follows: TGTGCCAGCAGCTTAGCTGGGGCGGCCGGGGAGCTGTTTTTT. It translates to CASSLAGAAGELFF.

This chain links TRBV7-2 with TRBJ2-1; TRBD2 aligns across 10 bases. J gave up 8 bases and V 2 bases, and 6 bases lay outside the gene matches. Germline V lookup: CDR1 SGHTA, CDR2 FQGNSA. The CDR3 runs to 15 residues. The CDR3 loop reads CASSLSSGGIDEQFF. CDR3 bases: TGTGCCAGCAGCTTAAGTAGCGGGGGGATTGATGAGCAGTTCTTC. Full variable domain (remainder filled in from reference TRBV7-2 and TRBJ2-1): GAGVSQSPSNKVTEKGKDVELRCDPISGHTALYWYRQSLGQGLEFLIYFQGNSAPDKSGLPSDRFSAERTGGSVSTLTIQRTQQEDSAVYLCASSLSSGGIDEQFFGPGTRLTVL.